Following are 23 T cell receptor beta chains from one sample sequenced in a study of cytomegalovirus exposure and HLA in healthy donors. Amplification used 60 Vbeta primers and 13 Jbeta primers. TCRdb's copy holds only in-frame clones and misses some; the assay was immunoSEQ multiplex PCR. This table holds more than 200,000 clones, 75% to 80% found once. Input material: PBMCs. The origin of the receptors is a man aged 18 to 29 in good health and CMV-seronegative.

The chain has TRBV4-2 and TRBJ2-1, with 8 bases matching TRBD2. The junction had 11 bases not matched to a gene; V was cut back by 0 bases and J by 7 bases. The CDR3 contains 17 residues. CDR1 and CDR2 (germline): LGHNA, YNFKEQ. This CDR3 is CASSQEVATGGRNEQFF. The CDR3 DNA reads as TGTGCCAGCAGCCAAGAAGTCGCGACGGGAGGGCGAAATGAGCAGTTCTTC.

The chain uses TRBV30 and TRBJ1-1; possible D gene TRBD1, 6 bases. Germline CDR1 is GTSNPN and CDR2 is SVGIG (reference sequence). The CDR3 totals 14 residues. V dropped 0 bases and J dropped 10 bases, with 18 bases sitting between them. The CDR3 region has the DNA TGTGCCTGGAGTGTAGACAGGCCAGGACCTGGAGCTTTCTTT. Amino acids: CAWSVDRPGPGAFF.

This clone was picked up a small number of times. The chain carries TRBV11-2 and TRBJ1-1; possibly TRBD1 for D (5 bases). The V gene's germline CDR1 is SGHAT and CDR2 FQNNGV. The CDR3 has 15 residues. The V end lost 6 bases, the J end lost 3 bases, and 17 bases lay between the germline ends. Written as DNA, the CDR3 is TGTGCCAGCAGGGGAACTCGACAGTTCGACACTGAAGCTTTCTTT. Protein sequence: CASRGTRQFDTEAFF.

This clone was counted only a few times. J is TRBJ2-1 and V is TRBV9, with 8 bases fitting TRBD1. Trimming removed 0 bases from V and 6 bases from J; junction bases left unmatched: 11. CDR1 is SGDLS, CDR2 YYNGEE, per germline. The CDR3 length is 17 residues. CDR3 residues: CASSVVKGQGHFNEQFF. CDR3 nucleotide sequence: TGTGCCAGCAGCGTAGTGAAAGGACAGGGTCATTTCAATGAGCAGTTCTTC.

The V call is TRBV6-1, the J call TRBJ2-1; D not resolved. Looked up from germline, CDR1 is MNHNS and CDR2 is SASEGT. The CDR3 totals 16 residues. The V end lost 3 bases, the J end lost 3 bases, and 15 bases lay between the germline ends. The CDR3 region has the DNA TGTGCCAGCAGTGATTTCCCCAGTAACCGCTACAATGAGCAGTTCTTC. This gives the protein CASSDFPSNRYNEQFF.

The rearrangement uses TRBV6-6 and TRBJ1-2; D call uncertain. Germline values: CDR1 MNHNY, CDR2 SVGAGI (reference sequence). The V end lost 6 bases, the J end lost 6 bases, and 5 bases lay between the germline ends. The length of the CDR3 is 10 residues. CDR3 sequence reads: CASSRDGYTF. DNA of the CDR3: TGTGCCAGCAGCCGGGATGGCTACACCTTC.

V is TRBV4-2 and J is TRBJ2-7, with D tentatively TRBD1 (6 bases). The CDR3 has 15 amino acids. V dropped 0 bases and J dropped 5 bases, with 14 bases sitting between them. Germline CDR1 LGHNA, CDR2 YNFKEQ. CDR3 DNA sequence: TGTGCCAGCAGCCAAGAAAAACAGGGATGGAACGAGCAGTACTTC. Amino acid sequence: CASSQEKQGWNEQYF.

In its sample, this clone was seen a few times. The chain employs TRBV18 and TRBJ2-7, with TRBD1 matching over 7 bases. Per the germline V gene, CDR1 is KGHSH and CDR2 is LQKENI. V lost 3 bases, J lost 2 bases, and 7 bases stayed unmatched. The CDR3 totals 15 residues. The CDR3 sequence is CASSPVGQPTYEQYF. The CDR3 bases are TGTGCCAGCTCACCGGTGGGACAGCCTACCTACGAGCAGTACTTC.

The V call is TRBV11-2, the J call TRBJ2-4; D is unresolved. The CDR3 extends over 15 amino acids. Deletions cut 0 bases from V and 8 bases from J, with 14 bases between. CDR1 is SGHAT, CDR2 FQNNGV, per germline. DNA for the CDR3: TGTGCCAGCAGCTTAGATGCCCAGGTTTCATACATTCAGTACTTC. Its protein is CASSLDAQVSYIQYF. The whole variable domain, filled in from reference TRBV11-2 and TRBJ2-4, reads EAGVAQSPRYKIIEKRQSVAFWCNPISGHATLYWYQQILGQGPKLLIQFQNNGVVDDSQLPKDRFSAERLKGVDSTLKIQPAKLEDSAVYLCASSLDAQVSYIQYFGAGTRLSVL.

V gene TRBV6-5 combines with J gene TRBJ1-1; 8 positions match TRBD1. J lost 5 bases, V lost 4 bases, and 6 bases had no gene match. Germline values: CDR1 MNHEY, CDR2 SVGAGI. The length of the CDR3 is 14 residues. The CDR3 coding sequence is TGTGCCAGCAGTTTGGACAGGGCGGGGACTGAAGCTTTCTTT. Its translation is CASSLDRAGTEAFF.

V and J are TRBV27 and TRBJ1-5, with 11 bases that match TRBD1. V was clipped by 3 bases and J by 7 bases; unmatched bases: 5. This CDR3 is built from 15 residues. Germline values: CDR1 MNHEY, CDR2 SMNVEV (reference sequence). The DNA for the CDR3 is TGTGCCAGCAGTTTCAGGACAGGGGGCGAACAGCCCCAGCATTTT. Translation: CASSFRTGGEQPQHF.

The rearrangement links TRBV28 to TRBJ1-1, with D tentatively TRBD1 (5 bases). V was clipped by 9 bases and J by 4 bases, with 21 bases between them. The CDR3 length is 15 residues. Germline values: CDR1 MDHEN, CDR2 SYDVKM. CDR3 residues: CASLSTGVSATEAFF. The CDR3, as DNA: TGTGCCAGTTTGAGTACGGGGGTCTCCGCCACTGAAGCTTTCTTT.

The gene calls are TRBV5-6 and TRBJ1-5; no clear D. This CDR3 comprises 14 residues. CDR1 SGHDT and CDR2 YYEEEE come from the germline V gene. V lost 4 bases and J lost 3, with 11 bases in between. The CDR3 nucleotides are TGTGCCAGCAGCAATTTCAGGTACAATCAGCCCCAGCATTTT. Encoded protein: CASSNFRYNQPQHF.

The chain links TRBV19 to TRBJ2-1; 10 bases fit TRBD2. This CDR3 contains 15 residues. Per germline, CDR1 LNHDA and CDR2 SQIVND (reference sequence). Trimming cost V 6 bases and J 5 bases; bases outside gene matches: 7. The CDR3 DNA reads TGTGCCAGTAGATTCGGACTAGCGGAAAACAATGAGCAGTTCTTC. Amino acids: CASRFGLAENNEQFF. The full variable domain, with the rest looked up from reference TRBV19 and TRBJ2-1, is DGGITQSPKYLFRKEGQNVTLSCEQNLNHDAMYWYRQDPGQGLRLIYYSQIVNDFQKGDIAEGYSVSREKKESFPLTVTSAQKNPTAFYLCASRFGLAENNEQFFGPGTRLTVL.

Details on this clone: The sample has other DNA sequences that encode this CDR3 too. The rearrangement links TRBV9 to TRBJ2-5; TRBD1 might be the D (5 bases). The CDR3 has 14 amino acids. Trimming pared 0 bases from V and 1 base from J, leaving 7 bases between. Germline assignment: CDR1 SGDLS and CDR2 YYNGEE. The CDR3, as DNA: TGTGCCAGCAGCGTAGACCAGGGCCAAGAGACCCAGTACTTC. It is translated as CASSVDQGQETQYF.

This clone was seen only once. This sequence joins TRBV29-1 and TRBJ2-1; D not resolved. CDR3 length: 14 residues. V lost 3 bases and J lost 5, with 14 bases in between. Germline values: CDR1 SQVTM, CDR2 ANQGSEA. CDR3 protein: CSVDLAEPDNEQFF. CDR3 coding DNA: TGCAGCGTTGACCTGGCGGAGCCCGACAATGAGCAGTTCTTC.

V gene TRBV28 combines with J gene TRBJ2-6; TRBD1 aligns across 11 bases. The length of the CDR3 is 18 residues. Unmatched junction bases numbered 7, after V lost 4 bases and J lost 2 bases. Germline lookup yields CDR1 MDHEN and CDR2 SYDVKM. CDR3 in amino acids: CASSSIPGQGAGANVLTF. CDR3 coding DNA: TGTGCCAGCAGTTCTATACCGGGACAGGGGGCTGGGGCCAACGTCCTGACTTTC. Complete variable domain (other parts from reference TRBV28 and TRBJ2-6): DVKVTQSSRYLVKRTGEKVFLECVQDMDHENMFWYRQDPGLGLRLIYFSYDVKMKEKGDIPEGYSVSREKKERFSLILESASTNQTSMYLCASSSIPGQGAGANVLTFGAGSRLTVL.

This chain connects TRBV2 to TRBJ1-2; 7 nucleotides align to TRBD1. V shed 10 bases and J 5 bases; nucleotides not matched to a gene: 10. Germline lookup yields CDR1 SNHLY and CDR2 FYNNEI. The CDR3 consists of 13 residues. Here the CDR3 reads CATKEDRLYGYTF. The CDR3 region has the DNA TGTGCCACCAAAGAGGACAGGTTGTATGGCTACACCTTC.

The J gene is TRBJ2-1, the V gene TRBV28; 9 positions match TRBD1. Germline lookup yields CDR1 MDHEN and CDR2 SYDVKM. The CDR3 is 16 amino acids. With V trimmed by 6 bases and J by 8 bases, 14 bases remained unmatched. In DNA, the CDR3 is TGTGCCAGCAGGCAGATCGGGACAGGGCTTGGGGATGAGCAGTTCTTC. It is translated as CASRQIGTGLGDEQFF.

This clone appeared a single time. The chain uses TRBV10-3 and TRBJ2-2; a possible D gene is TRBD1 (5 bases). The germline V gene has CDR1 ENHRY and CDR2 SYGVKD. V shed 4 bases and J shed 4 bases, with 10 bases lying between them. The CDR3 has 14 amino acids. CDR3 sequence reads: CAISGQGGTGELFF. The CDR3 DNA is TGTGCCATCAGTGGGCAGGGTGGCACCGGGGAGCTGTTTTTT.

V is TRBV30 and J is TRBJ2-3; 8 bases are a match to TRBD2. Losses at the gene ends were 2 bases for V and 3 bases for J; bases not matched to a gene: 4. CDR1 and CDR2 from the germline V gene are GTSNPN and SVGIG (reference sequence). The CDR3 runs to 14 residues. The CDR3, as DNA: TGTGCCTGGAGTACGGCTAGCGGGACAGATACGCAGTATTTT. Amino acid sequence: CAWSTASGTDTQYF.

CDR3 sequence reads: CASSLAFGLAGVTDTQYF. CDR3 sequence (DNA): TGTGCCAGCAGCTTAGCATTCGGACTAGCGGGGGTCACAGATACGCAGTATTTT. The chain employs TRBV7-9 and TRBJ2-3; TRBD2 matches 13 bases. CDR1 is SEHNR and CDR2 is FQNEAQ in the germline V gene (reference sequence). J gave up 2 bases and V 0 bases, and 5 bases lay outside the gene matches. The CDR3 sequence is 18 residues long.

V gene TRBV6-6 combines with J gene TRBJ2-7, with a tentative D call TRBD2 (5 bases). Trimming pared 7 bases from V and 3 bases from J, leaving 16 bases between. Germline assignment: CDR1 MNHNY and CDR2 SVGAGI (reference sequence). The CDR3 loop spans 14 amino acids. CDR3: CASTLNGLFYEQYF. In nucleotides, the CDR3 is TGTGCCAGCACCCTAAACGGACTCTTCTACGAGCAGTACTTC.